This T cell receptor (beta chain) stems from a study of beta chain features in type 1 diabetes. Every isolated RNA sample was fully reverse transcribed, so sequencing captured expressed TCRB transcripts. Sequencing of naive, central memory and regulatory T cell samples gave an average of approximately 3.8 million reads. Sequenced by immunoSEQ multiplex PCR; TCRdb stores in-frame clones only, minus some. The sample yields roughly 140,000 clones, about 8.5% seen once. The CDR3 has 15 residues. CDR1 is LNHNV, CDR2 YYDKDF, per germline (reference sequence). Trimming at V came to 5 bases and at J to 8 bases, leaving 9 bases not matched to a gene.

The sample taken for sequencing was central memory CD4+ T cells from blood. This clonotype was sampled from a man aged 18 to 29 in good health. The gene calls are TRBV15 and TRBJ2-1, with 10 bases lining up with TRBD2. The CDR3 spells CATSRAIAGGHEQFF. DNA for the CDR3: TGTGCCACCAGCCGAGCGATAGCGGGAGGCCATGAGCAGTTCTTC.